The subject of this entry is one TCR beta chain. Its antigen is undetermined. The entry originates in a study of vaccination effects on CD4 cells after COVID-19. General observations from the study: Researchers reported few convalescent patients and no early post-infection timepoints in the study. Late after vaccination, infection- and vaccine-induced clones showed marked clonal contraction.

With roughly 9 days of culture completed, CD4+ T cells were isolated. Days 3 and 7 saw half the medium replaced with IL-2 medium. Sequencing was performed with immunoSEQ multiplex PCR; in TCRdb, only in-frame clones are kept and a portion is missing. The sample carries 35,000 to 40,000 clones, more than 75% recorded once. CDR1 and CDR2 (germline): SGHTA, FQGNSA. The CDR3 consists of 13 residues. Trimming left V 8 bases short and J 2 bases short, with 11 bases between. The sample was CD4+ T cells from PBMCs cultured without peptide, taken before COVID-19 vaccination. The receptor comes from a human donor who received a COVID-19 vaccine. V gene TRBV7-2 combines with J gene TRBJ2-3, with TRBD2 as a possible D gene (7 bases). The CDR3 reads CASGGAPTDTQYF. The CDR3, as DNA: TGTGCCAGCGGGGGGGCCCCCACAGATACGCAGTATTTT.